This entry describes one T cell receptor (beta chain). Its target is unknown. This sample was included in a study of T cell clonotyping in hematopoietic cell transplantation. Overall study results and limits: After transplant, recipient diversity fell while pathologically expanded clonotypes grew through day 180. At the given depth, recipient repertoires were over 97% de novo clonotypes.

This CDR3 is 14 amino acids long. Trimming at V came to 10 bases and at J to 1 base, leaving 7 bases not matched to a gene. Per the germline V gene, CDR1 is ENHRY and CDR2 is SYGVKD. The time point denotes: recipient sample about 28 days before transplant, after cytoreduction. Libraries were prepared by immunoSEQ multiplex PCR; TCRdb keeps only in-frame clonotypes and omits some of them. The profile shows around 25,000 clones, approximately 77% of them singletons. The material sequenced was peripheral blood mononuclear cells, taken before stem cell transplant. This sequence originates from a man between 50 and 59 years old with myelodysplastic syndrome. Some clones in this sample may be carry-over from other donors' samples. This sequence joins TRBV10-3 and TRBJ2-5; 9 nucleotides line up with TRBD1. CDR3 bases: TGTGCCACCCTGGACAGGGGTATCCAAGAGACCCAGTACTTC. It specifies CATLDRGIQETQYF.